These T cell receptor beta chains were read from a single sample in a study of blood T cell repertoires in COVID-19. Libraries were prepared by immunoSEQ multiplex PCR; TCRdb keeps only in-frame clonotypes and omits some of them. Counted here are 150,000 to 200,000 clones, about nine tenths occurring once; the ten biggest clones make up approximately 2.1%. Sequencing was done on a sample of peripheral blood. These receptors originate from a man aged 70 or older with active or convalescent COVID-19. Each CDR3 is given with its conserved first and last residue. D genes are given only for firm matches. Size tells how often a clone was seen (once, few, many) or the class of an expanded clone, and some rows leave it out.

D gene: TRBD1; clone size: -; J gene: TRBJ1-1; V gene: TRBV3-1/TRBV3-2; CDR3 protein: CASSPRGTGRGNTEAFF; CDR3 DNA: TGTGCCAGCAGCCCAAGAGGGACAGGGCGGGGGAACACTGAAGCTTTCTTT
D gene: -; clone size: -; J gene: TRBJ2-2; V gene: TRBV4-1; CDR3 protein: CASSQGRDSYTGELFF; CDR3 DNA: TGCGCCAGCAGCCAAGGAAGGGACTCATACACCGGGGAGCTGTTTTTT
D gene: TRBD1; clone size: -; J gene: TRBJ1-6; V gene: TRBV19; CDR3 protein: CASSPGQGRHNSPLHF; CDR3 DNA: TGTGCCAGTAGTCCGGGACAGGGTCGCCATAATTCACCCCTCCACTTT
D gene: -; clone size: -; J gene: TRBJ1-2; V gene: TRBV28; CDR3 protein: CASTGANYGYTF; CDR3 DNA: TGTGCCAGCACAGGGGCTAACTATGGCTACACCTTC
D gene: -; clone size: -; J gene: TRBJ1-3; V gene: TRBV7-6; CDR3 protein: CASSLADGVPGNTIYF; CDR3 DNA: TGTGCCAGCAGCTTAGCGGACGGGGTTCCTGGAAACACCATATATTTT
D gene: -; clone size: -; J gene: TRBJ2-2; V gene: TRBV6-2/TRBV6-3; CDR3 protein: CASSYGGPGELFF; CDR3 DNA: TGTGCCAGCAGTTATGGGGGCCCCGGGGAGCTGTTTTTT
D gene: -; clone size: -; J gene: TRBJ1-1; V gene: TRBV3-1/TRBV3-2; CDR3 protein: CASSNLDSMNTEAFF; CDR3 DNA: TGTGCCAGCAGCAACCTGGACAGTATGAACACTGAAGCTTTCTTT
D gene: -; clone size: -; J gene: TRBJ2-2; V gene: TRBV6-2/TRBV6-3; CDR3 protein: CASSVTVPGELFF; CDR3 DNA: TGTGCCAGCAGTGTGACAGTTCCCGGGGAGCTGTTTTTT
D gene: -; clone size: -; J gene: TRBJ1-3; V gene: TRBV10-3; CDR3 protein: CAISGRMAGSGNTIYF; CDR3 DNA: TGTGCCATCAGTGGGAGGATGGCTGGGTCCGGAAACACCATATATTTT
D gene: TRBD2; clone size: -; J gene: TRBJ2-7; V gene: TRBV2; CDR3 protein: CASCRGLAGGYEQYF; CDR3 DNA: TGTGCCAGCTGTAGGGGACTAGCGGGAGGTTACGAGCAGTACTTC
D gene: TRBD1; clone size: -; J gene: TRBJ1-6; V gene: TRBV19; CDR3 protein: CASRPLGQGANNSPLHF; CDR3 DNA: TGTGCCAGTAGACCGTTGGGACAGGGGGCCAATAATTCACCCCTCCACTTT
D gene: TRBD1; clone size: -; J gene: TRBJ1-5; V gene: TRBV5-5; CDR3 protein: CASSSTGGWVNQPQHF; CDR3 DNA: TGTGCCAGCAGCTCCACAGGGGGCTGGGTTAATCAGCCCCAGCATTTT
D gene: -; clone size: once; J gene: TRBJ1-4; V gene: TRBV19; CDR3 protein: CASMKIATNEKLFF; CDR3 DNA: TGTGCCAGTATGAAGATAGCAACTAATGAAAAACTGTTTTTT
D gene: -; clone size: -; J gene: TRBJ2-3; V gene: TRBV28; CDR3 protein: CASGTPAIDTQYF; CDR3 DNA: TGTGCCAGCGGGACTCCGGCGATAGATACGCAGTATTTT
D gene: TRBD1; clone size: -; J gene: TRBJ1-5; V gene: TRBV10-2; CDR3 protein: CASGQGPLEPQHF; CDR3 DNA: TGCGCCAGCGGACAGGGGCCTTTGGAGCCCCAGCATTTT
D gene: TRBD1; clone size: once; J gene: TRBJ2-7; V gene: TRBV3-1/TRBV3-2; CDR3 protein: CASSQSGTGSYEQYF; CDR3 DNA: TGTGCCAGCAGCCAGTCCGGGACAGGGTCCTACGAGCAGTACTTC
D gene: -; clone size: once; J gene: TRBJ2-1; V gene: TRBV30; CDR3 protein: CAWSEEDNEQFF; CDR3 DNA: TGTGCCTGGAGTGAAGAGGACAATGAGCAGTTCTTC
D gene: TRBD1; clone size: -; J gene: TRBJ2-7; V gene: TRBV7-2; CDR3 protein: CASSSGQGGPYEQYF; CDR3 DNA: TGTGCCAGCAGCTCTGGACAGGGGGGTCCCTACGAGCAGTACTTC
D gene: -; clone size: few; J gene: TRBJ2-1; V gene: TRBV19; CDR3 protein: CASSPKAGPYNEQFF; CDR3 DNA: TGTGCCAGTAGCCCGAAGGCGGGACCCTACAATGAGCAGTTCTTC
D gene: -; clone size: -; J gene: TRBJ1-1; V gene: TRBV7-9; CDR3 protein: CASSRNLDRLNTEAFF; CDR3 DNA: TGTGCCAGCAGCCGAAACTTGGACAGATTGAACACTGAAGCTTTCTTT
D gene: -; clone size: -; J gene: TRBJ1-3; V gene: TRBV4-3; CDR3 protein: CASSQTGRSGNTIYF; CDR3 DNA: TGCGCCAGCAGCCAAACAGGGCGCTCTGGAAACACCATATATTTT
D gene: -; clone size: -; J gene: TRBJ2-3; V gene: TRBV18; CDR3 protein: CASSPPPGDTQYF; CDR3 DNA: TGTGCCAGCTCACCACCCCCCGGAGATACGCAGTATTTT
D gene: -; clone size: -; J gene: TRBJ1-1; V gene: TRBV10-3; CDR3 protein: CAISDGAGRGAFF; CDR3 DNA: TGTGCCATCAGTGATGGGGCAGGGCGGGGAGCTTTCTTT
D gene: TRBD1; clone size: -; J gene: TRBJ2-7; V gene: TRBV6-5; CDR3 protein: CASREPTGGYEQYF; CDR3 DNA: TGTGCCAGCAGGGAGCCGACAGGGGGCTACGAGCAGTACTTC
D gene: -; clone size: -; J gene: TRBJ1-2; V gene: TRBV19; CDR3 protein: CASSIDLIGGTGYTF; CDR3 DNA: TGTGCCAGTAGTATAGATCTTATAGGGGGAACAGGCTACACCTTC
D gene: -; clone size: -; J gene: TRBJ2-7; V gene: TRBV3-1/TRBV3-2; CDR3 protein: CASSQDWTAYEQYF; CDR3 DNA: TGTGCCAGCAGCCAAGATTGGACAGCTTACGAGCAGTACTTC
D gene: -; clone size: -; J gene: TRBJ2-1; V gene: TRBV28; CDR3 protein: CASSFLRRVDEQFF; CDR3 DNA: TGTGCCAGCAGTTTTTTAAGGCGGGTCGATGAGCAGTTCTTC
D gene: -; clone size: -; J gene: TRBJ2-4; V gene: TRBV7-2; CDR3 protein: CASSLVISENIQYF; CDR3 DNA: TGTGCCAGCAGCTTAGTCATTTCGGAAAACATTCAGTACTTC
D gene: TRBD1; clone size: -; J gene: TRBJ2-5; V gene: TRBV7-2; CDR3 protein: CASSHRTGGRETQYF; CDR3 DNA: TGTGCCAGCAGCCACCGGACAGGGGGCAGGGAGACCCAGTACTTC
D gene: TRBD1; clone size: -; J gene: TRBJ1-4; V gene: TRBV19; CDR3 protein: CASSMFQGGEKLFF; CDR3 DNA: TGTGCCAGTAGTATGTTCCAGGGGGGTGAAAAACTGTTTTTT
D gene: -; clone size: -; J gene: TRBJ1-1; V gene: TRBV9; CDR3 protein: CASSVFPTGSNTEAFF; CDR3 DNA: TGTGCCAGCAGCGTTTTTCCTACAGGATCGAACACTGAAGCTTTCTTT
D gene: TRBD1; clone size: -; J gene: TRBJ2-1; V gene: TRBV19; CDR3 protein: CASSSDRGRNEQFF; CDR3 DNA: TGTGCCAGTAGTTCGGACAGGGGGCGGAATGAGCAGTTCTTC
D gene: TRBD1; clone size: once; J gene: TRBJ2-3; V gene: TRBV25-1; CDR3 protein: CASSGQGATYTQYF; CDR3 DNA: TGTGCCAGCAGTGGGCAGGGGGCGACGTATACGCAGTATTTT
D gene: TRBD2; clone size: -; J gene: TRBJ2-1; V gene: TRBV9; CDR3 protein: CASSVRLAEYNEQFF; CDR3 DNA: TGTGCCAGCAGCGTAAGACTAGCGGAATACAATGAGCAGTTCTTC
D gene: -; clone size: -; J gene: TRBJ1-5; V gene: TRBV19; CDR3 protein: CASSIGAASNQPQHF; CDR3 DNA: TGTGCCAGTAGTATTGGGGCAGCTAGCAATCAGCCCCAGCATTTT
D gene: -; clone size: -; J gene: TRBJ1-1; V gene: TRBV2; CDR3 protein: CARGGSGEAFF; CDR3 DNA: TGTGCAAGGGGGGGTTCGGGTGAAGCTTTCTTT
D gene: -; clone size: -; J gene: TRBJ1-4; V gene: TRBV28; CDR3 protein: CASSLWGGGRTNEKLFF; CDR3 DNA: TGTGCCAGCAGTTTATGGGGAGGGGGAAGGACTAATGAAAAACTGTTTTTT
D gene: -; clone size: -; J gene: TRBJ2-5; V gene: TRBV15; CDR3 protein: CATSRVHARETQYF; CDR3 DNA: TGTGCCACCAGCAGAGTACACGCCCGAGAGACCCAGTACTTC
D gene: -; clone size: -; J gene: TRBJ1-5; V gene: TRBV10-3; CDR3 protein: CAISEPDQPQHF; CDR3 DNA: TGTGCCATCAGTGAGCCGGATCAGCCCCAGCATTTT
D gene: TRBD2; clone size: -; J gene: TRBJ2-3; V gene: TRBV27; CDR3 protein: CARGLAGGPWGDTQYF; CDR3 DNA: TGTGCCAGGGGACTAGCGGGAGGCCCGTGGGGGGATACGCAGTATTTT
D gene: TRBD1; clone size: -; J gene: TRBJ2-7; V gene: TRBV23-1; CDR3 protein: CASSQSVARQGADEQYF; CDR3 DNA: TGCGCCAGCAGTCAATCGGTAGCGAGACAGGGTGCCGACGAGCAGTACTTC
D gene: -; clone size: -; J gene: TRBJ1-6; V gene: TRBV6-5; CDR3 protein: CASSYSNSYNSPLHF; CDR3 DNA: TGTGCCAGCAGTTACTCAAACAGTTATAATTCACCCCTCCACTTT
D gene: TRBD1; clone size: -; J gene: TRBJ1-2; V gene: TRBV2; CDR3 protein: CASSEDRLVRGYTF; CDR3 DNA: TGTGCCAGCAGTGAGGACAGGTTGGTCAGGGGCTACACCTTC
D gene: TRBD1; clone size: once; J gene: TRBJ1-5; V gene: TRBV19; CDR3 protein: CASSIGGQGGQPQHF; CDR3 DNA: TGTGCCAGTAGTATTGGGGGACAGGGTGGACAGCCCCAGCATTTT
D gene: -; clone size: -; J gene: TRBJ2-7; V gene: TRBV11-1; CDR3 protein: CASSPRTTETYEQYF; CDR3 DNA: TGTGCCAGCAGCCCGAGGACTACCGAAACCTACGAGCAGTACTTC
D gene: TRBD2; clone size: -; J gene: TRBJ2-1; V gene: TRBV7-2; CDR3 protein: CASSLEGRGASGHNEQFF; CDR3 DNA: TGTGCCAGCAGCTTAGAGGGCCGGGGGGCTAGCGGGCACAATGAGCAGTTCTTC
D gene: -; clone size: -; J gene: TRBJ1-5; V gene: TRBV28; CDR3 protein: CASSLRRAGRGPQHF; CDR3 DNA: TGTGCCAGCAGTTTAAGGAGGGCAGGGCGGGGGCCCCAGCATTTT
D gene: -; clone size: -; J gene: TRBJ2-1; V gene: TRBV19; CDR3 protein: CASKEVRVGNRYNEQFF; CDR3 DNA: TGTGCCAGTAAAGAGGTGCGGGTGGGAAACCGGTACAATGAGCAGTTCTTC
D gene: TRBD1; clone size: -; J gene: TRBJ1-4; V gene: TRBV5-5; CDR3 protein: CASSVRTGQTGYEKLFF; CDR3 DNA: TGTGCCAGCAGCGTCAGGACAGGGCAAACGGGGTATGAAAAACTGTTTTTT
D gene: TRBD1; clone size: few; J gene: TRBJ2-2; V gene: TRBV7-9; CDR3 protein: CASSEKTGDTGELFF; CDR3 DNA: TGTGCCAGCAGCGAAAAGACAGGGGACACCGGGGAGCTGTTTTTT
D gene: -; clone size: -; J gene: TRBJ1-2; V gene: TRBV6-2/TRBV6-3; CDR3 protein: CASSFLQGTPGDYGYTF; CDR3 DNA: TGTGCCAGCAGTTTCTTGCAGGGGACGCCGGGCGATTATGGCTACACCTTC
D gene: TRBD2; clone size: -; J gene: TRBJ2-1; V gene: TRBV5-1; CDR3 protein: CASRSSGNVDEQFF; CDR3 DNA: TGCGCCAGCAGGTCTAGCGGGAACGTCGATGAGCAGTTCTTC
D gene: -; clone size: -; J gene: TRBJ2-2; V gene: TRBV11-2; CDR3 protein: CASSLDLFTGGELFF; CDR3 DNA: TGTGCCAGCAGCTTAGATCTGTTTACGGGCGGGGAGCTGTTTTTT
D gene: -; clone size: few; J gene: TRBJ2-7; V gene: TRBV7-2; CDR3 protein: CASSLMMGHHEQYF; CDR3 DNA: TGTGCCAGCAGCTTAATGATGGGCCACCACGAGCAGTACTTC